Listed here are 22 T cell receptor beta chains from one sample, sequenced in a study. TCRdb fed the reads into MiXCR, producing one record per CDR3 protein. The repertoire holds 12,000 to 15,000 distinct CDR3 sequences, with roughly a third as singletons. Sequenced input: blood. The receptors shown here come from a human donor.

This clonotype is medium-sized within its sample. This chain connects TRBV27 to TRBJ2-1; TRBD2 agrees at 10 bases. J was trimmed by 7 bases and V by 3 bases; bases with no gene match: 9. The CDR3 is 16 amino acids. Germline V gives CDR1 MNHEY, CDR2 SMNVEV (reference sequence). The CDR3 DNA is TGTGCCAGCAGTTTGGGCACTAGCGGGATTGGGAATGAGCAGTTCTTC. Its protein is CASSLGTSGIGNEQFF.

The V gene is TRBV20-1, the J gene TRBJ2-1; D unclear. This CDR3 is 13 amino acids long. CDR1 DFQATT and CDR2 SNEGSKA come from the germline V gene (reference sequence). V lost 3 bases, J lost 1 base, and 7 bases lay in between. The CDR3 reads CSASHVSYNEQFF. CDR3 sequence (DNA): TGCAGTGCTAGTCACGTATCCTACAATGAGCAGTTCTTC.

Remarks on this clonotype: A read error may be the cause here, since a much bigger clone is one base away. The rearrangement links TRBV14 to TRBJ1-1, with 10 bases lining up with TRBD1. The CDR3 has 13 residues. From germline, CDR1 is SGHDN and CDR2 FVKESK. The CDR3 DNA reads TGTGTCAGCAGCATCGACAGGGGGCGAAAAGCTTTCTTT. Its protein is CVSSIDRGRKAFF.

The table lists this clonotype with a count of one. The chain is built from TRBV20-1 and TRBJ1-2; a weak D match, TRBD1 (5 bases). Trimming removed 0 bases from V and 2 bases from J, with 7 bases in between. Germline V gene data show CDR1 as DFQATT and CDR2 as SNEGSKA (reference sequence). The CDR3 consists of 13 residues. CDR3 DNA sequence: TGCAGTGCTAGAGACAGGGAAAACTATGGCTACACCTTC. Translation: CSARDRENYGYTF.

This rearrangement joins TRBV4-3 to TRBJ1-1; the D gene is possibly TRBD1 (6 bases). The V and J ends lost 0 bases and 5 bases respectively, with 16 bases between them. The CDR3 sequence is 16 residues long. Germline V lookup: CDR1 LGHNA, CDR2 YSLEER. CDR3 DNA sequence: TGCGCCAGCAGCCAAGATCTCGGGGGCCCGAGTACTGAAGCTTTCTTT. Translated: CASSQDLGGPSTEAFF.

Comments on this clonotype: Just one base apart from a much larger clone, this may be a read error. The V gene is TRBV29-1, the J gene TRBJ2-1; either TRBD1 or TRBD2 may fit D (6 bases each). This CDR3 has 16 residues. V was shortened by 3 bases and J by 10 bases, with 25 bases between the two germline ends. Germline-derived CDR1 and CDR2 are SQVTM and ANQGSEA. DNA for the CDR3: TGCAGCGTTGAGCAGGAGGGACACCGTAACTCCTACGAGCAGTTCTTC. Residues: CSVEQEGHRNSYEQFF.

The chain combines TRBV18 with TRBJ1-2, with a tentative D call TRBD1 (6 bases). The CDR3 is 15 amino acids. CDR1 and CDR2 from the germline V gene are KGHSH and LQKENI. V was shortened by 1 base and J by 5 bases, with 14 bases between the two germline ends. The CDR3 sequence is CASSPRTATEYGYTF. The CDR3 DNA is TGTGCCAGCTCACCACGGACAGCCACAGAATATGGCTACACCTTC.

This clonotype was observed many times. This chain links TRBV29-1 with TRBJ2-2; 9 bases match TRBD1. J gave up 5 bases and V 6 bases, and 7 bases lay outside the gene matches. The CDR3 has 14 amino acids. Germline V lookup: CDR1 SQVTM, CDR2 ANQGSEA. CDR3 region: CSVPGTGRTGELFF. CDR3 bases: TGCAGCGTGCCCGGGACAGGGAGAACCGGGGAGCTGTTTTTT.

This clonotype was detected a few times. The chain has TRBV4-3 and TRBJ2-1; D is unresolved. Germline V CDR1 and CDR2: LGHNA, YSLEER. The V gene lost 0 bases and the J gene lost 6 bases, with 6 bases spanning the gap. The CDR3 runs to 13 residues. CDR3 bases: TGCGCCAGCAGCCAAGATATGGGCAATGAGCAGTTCTTC. Encoded protein: CASSQDMGNEQFF.

A remark on this clonotype: A much larger clone sits a single nucleotide away, making a read error possible. This chain joins TRBV6-6 and TRBJ2-1; D is ambiguous. The CDR3 covers 11 residues. The germline V and J ends were trimmed by 5 bases and 10 bases, with 9 bases remaining between them. The germline V gene encodes CDR1 MNHNY and CDR2 SVGAGI (reference sequence). The CDR3 DNA is TGTGCCAGCAGTCTTACGTACGAGCAGTTCTTC. This encodes CASSLTYEQFF.

This clonotype was recorded many times. J is TRBJ1-5 and V is TRBV19; 8 nucleotides agree with TRBD1. The CDR3 totals 12 residues. Germline assignment: CDR1 LNHDA and CDR2 SQIVND (reference sequence). J lost 6 bases, V lost 7 bases, and 2 bases had no gene match. The CDR3 is CASKTGGQPQHF. The DNA for the CDR3 is TGTGCCAGTAAAACAGGGGGTCAGCCCCAGCATTTT.

This clonotype has more than one count but fewer than ten. This chain uses TRBV9 with TRBJ2-1, with 14 bases fitting TRBD2. Germline trimming cut 0 bases from V and 4 bases from J; bases unmatched to any gene: 9. The germline V gene encodes CDR1 SGDLS and CDR2 YYNGEE. CDR3 size: 19 residues. The CDR3 DNA follows: TGTGCCAGCAGCGTAGAGGGAGGGGGACTAGCGGGGGTTTACAATGAGCAGTTCTTC. It codes for CASSVEGGGLAGVYNEQFF.

This chain uses TRBV4-3 with TRBJ1-2, with D unclear. Per germline, CDR1 LGHNA and CDR2 YSLEER. The CDR3 contains 19 residues. The V and J ends lost 2 bases and 4 bases respectively, with 26 bases between them. CDR3 DNA sequence: TGCGCCAGCAGCCAACAAAAGGACGCAGACGAGCAGTACTTCTATGGCTACACCTTC. It encodes CASSQQKDADEQYFYGYTF.

This sequence joins TRBV4-1 and TRBJ2-1; 8 nucleotides align to TRBD2. This CDR3 has 20 amino acids. Germline V gene sequence: CDR1 MGHRA, CDR2 YSYEKL. V lost 0 bases, J lost 3 bases, and 16 bases stayed unmatched. CDR3 DNA: TGCGCCAGCAGCCAAGATAAACCTAGCGGGTCCCACAGGGTCTACAATGAGCAGTTCTTC. Translating gives CASSQDKPSGSHRVYNEQFF.

The chain recombines TRBV18 with TRBJ1-1, with 7 bases lining up with TRBD1. Per germline, CDR1 KGHSH and CDR2 LQKENI. Trimming took 5 bases from V and 1 from J; bases not matched to a gene: 7. The CDR3 has 15 amino acids. In nucleotides, the CDR3 is TGTGCCAGCTCAACCTCGACAGGGAGGAACACTGAAGCTTTCTTT. This encodes CASSTSTGRNTEAFF.

This clonotype was observed many times. The V gene is TRBV4-2, the J gene TRBJ2-5; tentative D call: TRBD2 (6 bases). CDR3 length: 16 amino acids. Per germline, CDR1 LGHNA and CDR2 YNFKEQ. Trimming cost V 1 base and J 2 bases, with 14 bases left between them. The CDR3 reads CASSQGETGAQETQYF. CDR3 nucleotides: TGTGCCAGCAGCCAAGGGGAAACGGGAGCTCAAGAGACCCAGTACTTC.

V is TRBV4-3 and J is TRBJ2-1; D possibly corresponds to TRBD2 (6 bases). The CDR3 sequence is 15 residues long. Germline CDR1 LGHNA, CDR2 YSLEER. Trimming shortened V by 0 bases and J by 8 bases, and 14 bases separated the two germline ends. The DNA for the CDR3 is TGCGCCAGCAGCCAAGATCCAGGAGGGAGCGATGAGCAGTTCTTC. Translation gives CASSQDPGGSDEQFF.

This sequence joins TRBV4-2 and TRBJ1-3, with a tentative D call TRBD1 (5 bases). V lost 0 bases, J lost 8 bases, and 14 bases lay in between. The CDR3 contains 15 residues. Germline V gene sequence: CDR1 LGHNA, CDR2 YNFKEQ. DNA for the CDR3: TGTGCCAGCAGCCAAGATCGGGGCTATGGCTACACCATATATTTT. It specifies CASSQDRGYGYTIYF.

This clonotype has ten or more counts. The rearrangement joins TRBV20-1 to TRBJ2-7, with D tentatively TRBD2 (5 bases). The V gene's germline CDR1 is DFQATT and CDR2 SNEGSKA (reference sequence). There are 14 residues in the CDR3. Trimming removed 0 bases from V and 3 bases from J, with 12 bases in between. The CDR3 nucleotides are TGCAGTGCTAGAGATTATCGGGAATACTACGAGCAGTACTTC. It yields the protein CSARDYREYYEQYF.

This clonotype was detected ten times or more. The rearrangement links TRBV29-1 to TRBJ1-2; 9 bases match TRBD1. Germline trimming cut 7 bases from V and 2 bases from J; bases unmatched to any gene: 5. CDR3 size: 13 residues. CDR1 and CDR2 (germline): SQVTM, ANQGSEA. CDR3 bases: TGCAGCGGCACAGACAGGGGGAACTATGGCTACACCTTC. Its protein product is CSGTDRGNYGYTF.

The V gene is TRBV29-1, the J gene TRBJ1-1, with 7 bases identical to TRBD1. V lost 5 bases to trimming and J lost 4 bases; unmatched junction nucleotides: 7. This CDR3 has 13 residues. Germline V gives CDR1 SQVTM, CDR2 ANQGSEA. The CDR3 here is CSVIRQGGTEAFF. The CDR3 DNA reads as TGCAGCGTTATAAGACAGGGAGGCACTGAAGCTTTCTTT.

CDR3 sequence reads: CASSSGLAGLSSYNEQFF. In DNA form, the CDR3 reads TGTGCCAGCTCATCGGGACTAGCGGGTCTAAGCTCCTACAATGAGCAGTTCTTC. The V call is TRBV18, the J call TRBJ2-1, with 12 bases aligning to TRBD2. Per germline, CDR1 KGHSH and CDR2 LQKENI. Trimming cost V 5 bases and J 0 bases; bases outside gene matches: 8. The CDR3 has 18 residues.